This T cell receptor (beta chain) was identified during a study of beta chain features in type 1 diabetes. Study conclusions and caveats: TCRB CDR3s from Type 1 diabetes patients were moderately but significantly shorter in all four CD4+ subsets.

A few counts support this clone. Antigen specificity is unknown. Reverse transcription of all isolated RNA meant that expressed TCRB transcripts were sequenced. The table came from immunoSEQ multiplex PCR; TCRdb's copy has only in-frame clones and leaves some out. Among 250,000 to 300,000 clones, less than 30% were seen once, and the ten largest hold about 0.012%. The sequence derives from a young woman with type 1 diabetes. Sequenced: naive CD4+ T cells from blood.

CDR3 loop: CASSSTRLYNEQFF. The CDR3 nucleotides read TGTGCCAGCAGCTCGACTAGACTTTACAATGAGCAGTTCTTC. The gene calls are TRBV6-5 and TRBJ2-1, with D possibly TRBD2 on 6 matching bases. Germline V lookup: CDR1 MNHEY, CDR2 SVGAGI. Trimming removed 6 bases from V and 4 bases from J, with 13 bases in between. This CDR3 has 14 residues.